The 18 T cell receptor beta chains listed next were all sequenced from one sample in a study of blood T cell repertoires in COVID-19. TCRdb keeps only in-frame clones here, not all; method: immunoSEQ multiplex PCR. This table has 150,000 to 200,000 clones, 75% to 90% appearing once. Source material: peripheral blood. These TCRs come from a man aged 70-80 years with active or convalescent COVID-19.

The chain recombines TRBV15 with TRBJ1-4; tentative D call: TRBD1 (5 bases). CDR3 length: 15 residues. V lost 4 bases to trimming and J lost 8 bases, with 17 bases between them. Germline loops: CDR1 LNHNV, CDR2 YYDKDF (reference sequence). The CDR3 loop is CATSTSGRGGEKLFF. The CDR3 coding sequence is TGTGCCACCAGCACCTCGGGGAGGGGCGGAGAAAAACTGTTTTTT.

The rearrangement links TRBV10-3 to TRBJ2-7, with 7 bases fitting TRBD2. In germline, CDR1 is ENHRY, CDR2 SYGVKD. V lost 3 bases to trimming and J lost 3 bases; unmatched junction nucleotides: 8. This CDR3 region has 15 residues. The CDR3 nucleotides read TGTGCCATCAGTGAAACGGGAGGCTCCGGCTACGAGCAGTACTTC. Its protein product is CAISETGGSGYEQYF.

The chain has TRBV4-3 and TRBJ1-2; no clear D. Trimming took off 2 bases at V and 6 bases at J, with 13 bases between the two ends. The CDR3 covers 14 residues. CDR1 LGHNA and CDR2 YSLEER come from the germline V gene. The CDR3 protein is CASSQTWVQDGYTF. The CDR3, as DNA: TGCGCCAGCAGCCAAACTTGGGTCCAGGATGGCTACACCTTC.

The V and J genes are TRBV6-5 and TRBJ1-5, with 7 bases fitting TRBD1. This CDR3 region has 14 residues. Germline V gene lookup returns CDR1 MNHEY and CDR2 SVGAGI. J lost 8 bases, V lost 0 bases, and 4 bases had no gene match. CDR3 DNA: TGTGCCAGCAGTTACTCGCAGCAGGGGGAGCCCCAGCATTTT. Amino acid sequence: CASSYSQQGEPQHF.

The chain couples TRBV6-2 or TRBV6-3 to TRBJ2-7; 8 bases are a match to TRBD2. The germline CDR1 and CDR2 sequences are MNHEY and SVGEGT. Trimming cost V 5 bases and J 1 base; bases outside gene matches: 4. This CDR3 contains 14 residues. For the CDR3, the DNA is TGTGCCAGCAGTATTAGCGGGATTTCCTACGAGCAGTACTTC. Protein product: CASSISGISYEQYF.

The V gene is TRBV25-1, the J gene TRBJ2-7; maybe TRBD2 (6 bases). There are 16 residues in the CDR3. V lost 0 bases to trimming and J lost 0 bases, with 12 bases between them. In germline, CDR1 is MGHDK, CDR2 SYGVNS. The DNA for the CDR3 is TGTGCCAGCAGTGAATACGGGGGTTCCAGCTCCTACGAGCAGTACTTC. Residues: CASSEYGGSSSYEQYF.

The chain's CDR3 is CASSLSLAGRHTDTQYF. CDR3 sequence (DNA): TGTGCCAGCAGCTTAAGCCTAGCGGGGCGACACACAGATACGCAGTATTTT. The chain links TRBV11-2 to TRBJ2-3; 9 bases are shared with TRBD2. The junction had 8 bases not matched to a gene; V was cut back by 2 bases and J by 2 bases. This CDR3 has 17 amino acids. Germline V gene sequence: CDR1 SGHAT, CDR2 FQNNGV.

This sequence joins TRBV5-8 and TRBJ1-3; D is undetermined. V shed 4 bases and J shed 3 bases, with 14 bases lying between them. The CDR3 consists of 15 residues. Germline loops: CDR1 SGHTS, CDR2 YDEGEE. This CDR3 is CASSRGFIIGNTIYF. Written as DNA, the CDR3 is TGTGCCAGCAGCCGAGGCTTCATCATTGGAAACACCATATATTTT. The full variable domain, its missing parts supplied by reference TRBV5-8 and TRBJ1-3, is EAGVTQSPTHLIKTRGQQATLRCSPISGHTSVYWYQQALGLGLQFLLWYDEGEERNRGNFPPRFSGRQFPNYSSELNVNALELEDSALYLCASSRGFIIGNTIYFGEGSWLTVV.

The chain links TRBV3-1 (or the pseudogene TRBV3-2) to TRBJ1-2, with D unclear. Germline-derived CDR1 and CDR2 are LGHDT and YNNKEL (reference sequence). Trimming took off 3 bases at V and 4 bases at J, with 6 bases between the two ends. There are 12 residues in the CDR3. CDR3 coding DNA: TGTGCCAGCAGCCAGGCAAGCTATGGCTACACCTTC. Translating gives CASSQASYGYTF.

The rearrangement links TRBV6-1 to TRBJ2-2; D gene ambiguous. Germline CDR1 MNHNS, CDR2 SASEGT. The CDR3 contains 14 residues. Trimming pared 3 bases from V and 4 bases from J, leaving 9 bases between. This CDR3 is CASSEPGGTGELFF. The CDR3 nucleotides read TGTGCCAGCAGTGAGCCTGGCGGCACCGGGGAGCTGTTTTTT.

The chain combines TRBV2 with TRBJ2-5; TRBD2 matches 11 bases. This CDR3 contains 14 residues. The germline gives CDR1 SNHLY, CDR2 FYNNEI. V lost 7 bases, J lost 2 bases, and 3 bases stayed unmatched. DNA of the CDR3: TGTGCCAGCAAACTAGCGGGGGTACAAGAGACCCAGTACTTC. Its protein product is CASKLAGVQETQYF. Variable domain in full (rest from reference TRBV2 and TRBJ2-5): EPEVTQTPSHQVTQMGQEVILRCVPISNHLYFYWYRQILGQKVEFLVSFYNNEISEKSEIFDDQFSVERPDGSNFTLKIRSTKLEDSAMYFCASKLAGVQETQYFGPGTRLLVL.

The chain combines TRBV3-1 (or the pseudogene TRBV3-2) with TRBJ2-1, with unresolved D. The CDR3 length is 11 residues. The germline V gene encodes CDR1 LGHDT and CDR2 YNNKEL (reference sequence). The V gene lost 4 bases and the J gene lost 7 bases, with 5 bases spanning the gap. DNA of the CDR3: TGTGCCAGCAGCCGAGGAAATGAGCAGTTCTTC. Its protein is CASSRGNEQFF.

The gene calls are TRBV6-5 and TRBJ2-1; possible D gene TRBD1, 5 bases. The CDR3 is 14 amino acids. The V gene's germline CDR1 is MNHEY and CDR2 SVGAGI. Trimming took off 5 bases at V and 9 bases at J, with 17 bases between the two ends. CDR3 loop: CASSLGFGAGEQFF. CDR3 DNA: TGTGCCAGCAGTCTTGGATTTGGGGCTGGTGAGCAGTTCTTC.

CDR3: CASSLYGLSYEQYF. Here the CDR3 DNA reads TGTGCCAGCAGTTTATATGGCTTATCCTACGAGCAGTACTTC. The chain recombines TRBV28 with TRBJ2-7; D not certain. V shed 1 base and J shed 1 base, with 8 bases lying between them. This CDR3 has 14 residues. Germline values: CDR1 MDHEN, CDR2 SYDVKM.

The chain recombines TRBV7-6 with TRBJ1-1; TRBD1 matches at 7 bases. The length of the CDR3 is 13 residues. Unmatched junction bases numbered 6, after V lost 8 bases and J lost 3 bases. CDR1 SGHVS and CDR2 FNYEAQ come from the germline V gene. The CDR3 nucleotides read TGTGCCAGCCTACAGGGGTTGTACACTGAAGCTTTCTTT. It specifies CASLQGLYTEAFF.

The chain couples TRBV7-8 to TRBJ1-2; D remains unclear. Germline loops: CDR1 SGHVS, CDR2 FQNEAQ. Trimming shortened V by 5 bases and J by 8 bases, and 15 bases separated the two germline ends. The CDR3 sequence is 13 residues long. The CDR3 loop is CASSRMLEGGYTF. The CDR3 DNA sequence: TGTGCCAGCAGCCGCATGCTCGAGGGCGGCTACACCTTC. The full variable domain, its missing parts supplied by reference TRBV7-8 and TRBJ1-2, is GAGVSQSPRYKVAKRGQDVALRCDPISGHVSLFWYQQALGQGPEFLTYFQNEAQLDKSGLPSDRFFAERPEGSVSTLKIQRTQQEDSAVYLCASSRMLEGGYTFGSGTRLTVV.

V gene TRBV27 combines with J gene TRBJ2-1, with 10 bases identical to TRBD2. The CDR3 has 17 amino acids. Germline CDR1 MNHEY, CDR2 SMNVEV (reference sequence). Trimming cost V 4 bases and J 6 bases; bases outside gene matches: 12. The CDR3 DNA follows: TGTGCCAGCAGTTCTATCCCCCTAGCGGGAGAATTCAATGAGCAGTTCTTC. It yields the protein CASSSIPLAGEFNEQFF.

The chain combines TRBV7-2 with TRBJ2-7; D is perhaps TRBD2 (6 bases). Germline CDR1 SGHTA, CDR2 FQGNSA. V was shortened by 5 bases and J by 6 bases, with 14 bases between the two germline ends. The CDR3 has 13 residues. DNA for the CDR3: TGTGCCAGCAGCCGTAGTGGAGGGTTCGAGCAGTACTTC. This sequence encodes CASSRSGGFEQYF.